This TCR beta chain was captured in a study of identical twins. TCRdb reprocessed the 5' RACE reads via MiXCR and lists one record per CDR3 protein. The profile shows hundreds of thousands of distinct CDR3 sequences, roughly 6.6% of them singletons. Germline CDR1 DFQATT, CDR2 SNEGSKA (reference sequence). V lost 4 bases, J lost 4 bases, and 10 bases lay in between. The CDR3 sequence is 13 residues long. This sample was shared with a second study, whose subject was yellow fever vaccine responses in identical twins.

Sequencing was done on a sample of PBMCs. The chain links TRBV20-1 to TRBJ2-2, with D tentatively TRBD1 (6 bases). This TCR was recovered from a woman between 18 and 29 years old in good health. For the CDR3, the DNA is TGCAGTGCTACTACAGGGAGCACCGGGGAGCTGTTTTTT. Its protein product is CSATTGSTGELFF.